This TCR beta chain was recovered during a study of patients and donors after allogeneic stem cell transplantation. TCRdb re-derived calls from the RT-PCR reads in MiXCR, one entry per CDR3 protein. Of approximately 430,000 distinct CDR3 sequences detected, under 20% appear once; the ten largest clones hold over 6%. The V end was cut by 0 bases, the J end by 0 bases, with 11 bases between. Germline V gene lookup returns CDR1 MNHEY and CDR2 SVGEGT. The CDR3 is 16 residues long. This TCR was sampled from a human donor who was either an allogeneic HSCT recipient or a stem cell or donor lymphocyte infusion donor (not recorded which). It is not recorded whose cells these are; they may come from a transplant donor. Sequencing was carried out using blood, either unsorted or a sorted T cell fraction (not recorded which). V gene TRBV6-2 or TRBV6-3 combines with J gene TRBJ1-1; D is uncertain. CDR3 sequence (DNA): TGTGCCAGCAGTTACTCGAAAGAACTGCTGAACACTGAAGCTTTCTTT. It translates to CASSYSKELLNTEAFF.